Shown below are 13 T cell receptor beta chains from a single sample sequenced in a study of blood T cell repertoires in COVID-19. The method was immunoSEQ multiplex PCR; TCRdb's version includes in-frame clones alone and lacks a portion of them. The sample includes some 290,000 clones, about 90% of them seen just once. Sequenced input: peripheral blood. The receptors stem from a young woman with COVID-19, enrolled during active disease.

This clone was detected once. This rearrangement joins TRBV5-6 to TRBJ2-2; D not resolved. CDR3 length: 15 amino acids. V lost 0 bases and J lost 1, with 7 bases in between. The germline gives CDR1 SGHDT, CDR2 YYEEEE. CDR3 residues: CASSLAHMNTGELFF. CDR3 bases: TGTGCCAGCAGCTTGGCACACATGAACACCGGGGAGCTGTTTTTT.

The chain combines TRBV4-2 with TRBJ1-2; D possibly corresponds to TRBD1 (5 bases). Trimming cost V 0 bases and J 8 bases, with 19 bases left between them. This CDR3 region has 16 residues. Germline CDR1 and CDR2: LGHNA and YNFKEQ. The CDR3 bases are TGTGCCAGCAGCCAAGAGTGGGAGGACACCCACTTCGGCTACACCTTC. This translates into CASSQEWEDTHFGYTF.

This chain links TRBV11-1 with TRBJ2-1; perhaps TRBD1 as D (6 bases). The CDR3 sequence is 16 residues long. V was shortened by 2 bases and J by 7 bases, with 18 bases between the two germline ends. CDR1 is SGHAT and CDR2 is FQDESV in the germline V gene (reference sequence). CDR3 nucleotides: TGTGCCAGCAGCTTAAGAGTTCGGGCAGGGGCAAATGAGCAGTTCTTC. This encodes CASSLRVRAGANEQFF.

The chain uses TRBV7-9 and TRBJ1-6, with D tentatively TRBD1 (5 bases). The CDR3 spans 15 residues. Trimming shortened V by 1 base and J by 10 bases, and 14 bases separated the two germline ends. Germline V gene data show CDR1 as SEHNR and CDR2 as FQNEAQ (reference sequence). CDR3: CASSLVGRVSSPLHF. CDR3 nucleotide sequence: TGTGCCAGCAGCTTAGTCGGCAGGGTCAGCTCACCCCTCCACTTT.

The gene calls are TRBV24-1 and TRBJ1-5; possibly TRBD1 for D (6 bases). The CDR3 has 15 residues. Between the trimmed V and J ends, which lost 8 bases and 9 bases, there was a span of 22 bases. Germline V CDR1 and CDR2: KGHDR, SFDVKD. CDR3 residues: CATILNRVRGGPQHF. The CDR3 DNA sequence: TGTGCCACCATCCTTAACAGGGTCCGGGGGGGGCCCCAGCATTTT.

This clone was recorded only once. For the CDR3, the DNA is TGTGCCAGCAGCCAGGGGGGGCGGGGCACTGAAGCTTTCTTT. Its translation is CASSQGGRGTEAFF. The rearrangement uses TRBV3-1 (or the pseudogene TRBV3-2) and TRBJ1-1, with a weak D call TRBD1 (6 bases). V lost 3 bases and J lost 4, with 12 bases in between. Germline CDR1 is LGHDT and CDR2 is YNNKEL (reference sequence). This CDR3 region has 14 residues.

The chain couples TRBV27 to TRBJ2-7, with TRBD2 matching over 10 bases. Trimming at V came to 11 bases and at J to 2 bases, leaving 12 bases not matched to a gene. This CDR3 is built from 15 residues. The V gene's germline CDR1 is MNHEY and CDR2 SMNVEV (reference sequence). CDR3 sequence reads: CAAALSGLAPYEQYF. In nucleotides, the CDR3 is TGTGCCGCCGCGCTTTCGGGACTAGCGCCCTACGAGCAGTACTTC.

V gene TRBV19 combines with J gene TRBJ1-5; D remains unclear. The ends were cut back, 1 base at V and 0 bases at J, with 4 bases in the middle. The germline CDR1 and CDR2 sequences are LNHDA and SQIVND (reference sequence). This CDR3 is built from 14 residues. In DNA, the CDR3 is TGTGCCAGTAGTATAGCTCTTAGCAATCAGCCCCAGCATTTT. Its protein is CASSIALSNQPQHF.

This sequence joins TRBV7-9 and TRBJ1-2; 11 nucleotides align to TRBD1. Germline V gives CDR1 SEHNR, CDR2 FQNEAQ (reference sequence). V lost 4 bases and J lost 3; bases outside the gene matches: 7. The CDR3 extends over 16 amino acids. CDR3 in amino acids: CASSSLDRGLDYGYTF. The CDR3 DNA sequence: TGTGCCAGCAGCTCCCTGGACAGGGGGCTCGACTATGGCTACACCTTC.

The chain couples TRBV7-9 to TRBJ1-1, with a weak D call TRBD1 (5 bases). V lost 2 bases and J lost 1, with 8 bases in between. The germline gives CDR1 SEHNR, CDR2 FQNEAQ (reference sequence). This CDR3 is built from 14 residues. This chain's CDR3 is CASSLMQGNTEAFF. For the CDR3, the DNA is TGTGCCAGCAGCTTAATGCAGGGGAACACTGAAGCTTTCTTT.

J is TRBJ2-1 and V is TRBV30; D call uncertain. CDR1 is GTSNPN, CDR2 SVGIG, per germline (reference sequence). Trimming pared 3 bases from V and 4 bases from J, leaving 7 bases between. The CDR3 spans 12 residues. CDR3 sequence (DNA): TGTGCCTGGAGACACATTTACAATGAGCAGTTCTTC. Its protein is CAWRHIYNEQFF. The whole variable domain, filled in from reference TRBV30 and TRBJ2-1, reads SQTIHQWPATLVQPVGSPLSLECTVEGTSNPNLYWYRQAAGRGLQLLFYSVGIGQISSEVPQNLSASRPQDRQFILSSKKLLLSDSGFYLCAWRHIYNEQFFGPGTRLTVL.

The V call is TRBV3-1 (or the pseudogene TRBV3-2), the J call TRBJ2-5; D gene unclear. The V gene lost 0 bases and the J gene lost 1 base, with 12 bases spanning the gap. The germline V gene has CDR1 LGHDT and CDR2 YNNKEL (reference sequence). CDR3 size: 16 residues. The CDR3 coding sequence is TGTGCCAGCAGCCAAGATTGGCTTCCATCCCAAGAGACCCAGTACTTC. It codes for CASSQDWLPSQETQYF.

This clone showed up just once. This chain links TRBV29-1 with TRBJ2-3, with a weak D call TRBD2 (6 bases). Trimming left V 4 bases short and J 4 bases short, with 12 bases between. The CDR3 totals 13 residues. Germline CDR1 is SQVTM and CDR2 is ANQGSEA. CDR3: CSVGGTLPDTQYF. CDR3 nucleotide sequence: TGCAGCGTTGGCGGGACCTTGCCAGATACGCAGTATTTT.